This T cell receptor (beta chain) was profiled in a study of cytomegalovirus exposure and HLA in healthy donors. Study context: In an earlier analysis, approximately 120 million unique TCR beta sequences were found from 150 million to 200 million T cells.

Donors showed nominal health when sampled, although they likely had unrecorded immune exposures. The J segment lost 3 bases and the V segment lost 6 bases, leaving 9 bases of the junction unmatched. The CDR3 has 15 residues. CDR1 and CDR2 from the germline V gene are LNHNV and YYDKDF (reference sequence). PCR primers comprised 60 Vbeta and 13 Jbeta primers. Libraries were prepared by immunoSEQ multiplex PCR; TCRdb keeps only in-frame clonotypes and omits some of them. This repertoire shows around 190,000 clones, 9.5% found once; its top ten account for roughly 1.3%. This clone has a handful of counts. Its specificity is unknown. Study-wide results and caveats: TCR beta V segments were, for the most part, productive about 87% or about 30% of the time in an earlier analysis. The analysis excluded some indistinguishable V segments, including TRBV6-2 and TRBV6-3.

The V call is TRBV15, the J call TRBJ2-3; 7 nucleotides line up with TRBD2. The receptor was isolated from a young woman in good health and CMV-seropositive. Source material: PBMCs. This chain's CDR3 is CATRGYAGVTDTQYF. DNA of the CDR3: TGTGCCACCAGAGGGTACGCGGGAGTAACAGATACGCAGTATTTT. The variable domain in full, with the rest retrieved from reference TRBV15 and TRBJ2-3, is DAMVIQNPRYQVTQFGKPVTLSCSQTLNHNVMYWYQQKSSQAPKLLFHYYDKDFNNEADTPDNFQSRRPNTSFCFLDIRSPGLGDTAMYLCATRGYAGVTDTQYFGPGTRLTVL.